These 30 T cell receptor beta chains originate from one sample sequenced in a study of human T cells and chemical hapten exposure. The time point: patch test 1, 2 weeks after DPC sensitization. Treatment of the sample: therapeutic diphenylcyclopropenone sensitization with weekly scalp DPC. TCRdb called the RACE reads again in MiXCR, with one record for every CDR3 protein. The repertoire holds around 190,000 distinct CDR3 sequences, with around 22% as singletons. This material consisted of whole blood, taken in connection with sensitization to the hapten diphenylcyclopropenone (DPC). These receptors came from a woman in her 50s with alopecia areata. Some clones in this sample may be carry-over from other donors' samples.

The table lists this clonotype with a few counts. This sequence joins TRBV7-6 and TRBJ2-3, with 13 nucleotides matching TRBD2. The germline gives CDR1 SGHVS, CDR2 FNYEAQ. The CDR3 sequence is 23 residues long. Losses at the gene ends were 4 bases for V and 2 bases for J; bases not matched to a gene: 24. CDR3 loop: CASSSQGQLGLAGFGGHTDTQYF. The CDR3 nucleotides read TGTGCCAGCAGCTCCCAGGGACAGCTGGGACTAGCGGGATTTGGCGGGCACACAGATACGCAGTATTTT.

The chain uses TRBV7-9 and TRBJ1-1; no clear D gene. The CDR3 contains 13 residues. The ends were cut back, 5 bases at V and 2 bases at J, with 9 bases in the middle. Germline CDR1 and CDR2: SEHNR and FQNEAQ (reference sequence). As DNA, the CDR3 is TGTGCCAGCAGCCGAGGACGAAACACTGAAGCTTTCTTT. This translates into CASSRGRNTEAFF.

The chain joins TRBV20-1 to TRBJ1-2, with D unresolved. The CDR3 spans 15 residues. Germline V CDR1 and CDR2: DFQATT, SNEGSKA (reference sequence). Trimming stripped 0 bases from V and 6 bases from J, with 17 bases between. CDR3 loop: CSARDYIGFEDGYTF. CDR3 bases: TGCAGTGCTAGAGATTATATAGGTTTTGAAGATGGCTACACCTTC.

This chain connects TRBV20-1 to TRBJ1-6; a possible D gene is TRBD1 (5 bases). CDR1 and CDR2 (germline): DFQATT, SNEGSKA (reference sequence). CDR3 size: 16 residues. V was cut by 0 bases and J by 7 bases, with 16 bases left in between. The CDR3 region is CSARDGGTGGNSPLHF. The CDR3 region has the DNA TGCAGTGCTAGAGATGGGGGGACGGGGGGAAATTCACCCCTCCACTTT.

V usage is TRBV6-5 and J usage is TRBJ1-1; tentatively, D is TRBD1 (5 bases). Trimming took 6 bases from V and 5 from J, leaving 13 bases between them. The CDR3 is made up of 13 amino acids. Germline V gene sequence: CDR1 MNHEY, CDR2 SVGAGI. CDR3 sequence (DNA): TGTGCCAGCAGGCCCCCGGGACGTACTGAAGCTTTCTTT. This gives the protein CASRPPGRTEAFF.

The CDR3: CASSQDRPGLLAKNIQYF. In DNA, the CDR3 is TGTGCCAGCAGCCAGGACCGCCCGGGACTCCTAGCCAAAAACATTCAGTACTTC. The chain is built from TRBV4-2 and TRBJ2-4, with D possibly matching TRBD2 (6 bases). This CDR3 has 18 residues. In germline, CDR1 is LGHNA, CDR2 YNFKEQ. Deletions cut 3 bases from V and 0 bases from J, with 18 bases between.

This clonotype was detected only once. V is TRBV5-4 and J is TRBJ2-3; D is undetermined. With 4 bases removed from V and 3 bases from J, the gap between germline ends came to 9 bases. Looked up from germline, CDR1 is SGHNT and CDR2 is YYREEE (reference sequence). This CDR3 is built from 13 residues. The CDR3 DNA is TGTGCCAGCAGCCACCTTACAACAGATACGCAGTATTTT. The encoded protein is CASSHLTTDTQYF.

The sample holds a few counts of this clonotype. The V gene is TRBV5-6, the J gene TRBJ2-2, with TRBD1 matching 10 bases. This CDR3 has 16 amino acids. V trimming: 3 bases; J trimming: 5 bases; junction bases outside the gene matches: 7. Germline loops: CDR1 SGHDT, CDR2 YYEEEE. The CDR3 DNA sequence: TGTGCCAGCAGCTCCGGGACAGGGGTCCTAACCGGGGAGCTGTTTTTT. This encodes CASSSGTGVLTGELFF.

This clonotype came up a few times. V gene TRBV5-1 combines with J gene TRBJ2-1; D may correspond to TRBD1 or TRBD2 (5 bases each). Per germline, CDR1 SGHRS and CDR2 YFSETQ. The CDR3 totals 13 residues. Trimming removed 5 bases from V and 6 bases from J, with 12 bases in between. The CDR3 loop reads CASRSPGGNEQFF. CDR3 nucleotide sequence: TGCGCCAGCAGATCGCCTGGGGGCAATGAGCAGTTCTTC.

This clonotype was detected a few times. This chain uses TRBV2 with TRBJ1-5; D gene unclear. The V and J ends lost 6 bases and 0 bases respectively, with 12 bases between them. This CDR3 contains 15 residues. The germline V gene has CDR1 SNHLY and CDR2 FYNNEI. CDR3 loop: CASRGHRDSNQPQHF. CDR3 bases: TGTGCCAGCAGAGGCCACCGCGATAGCAATCAGCCCCAGCATTTT.

The rearrangement joins TRBV9 to TRBJ2-2; 11 bases fit TRBD2. CDR3 length equals 15 residues. The V gene's germline CDR1 is SGDLS and CDR2 YYNGEE. The V gene end was trimmed by 3 bases and the J gene end by 4 bases; junction bases not matched to a gene: 2. CDR3 residues: CASSAGLAVTGELFF. CDR3 bases: TGTGCCAGCAGCGCGGGACTAGCGGTCACCGGGGAGCTGTTTTTT.

The V and J genes are TRBV25-1 and TRBJ2-1, with 10 bases lining up with TRBD2. The CDR3 loop spans 14 amino acids. The germline gives CDR1 MGHDK, CDR2 SYGVNS. V was clipped by 4 bases and J by 7 bases; unmatched bases: 4. CDR3 in amino acids: CASSGGLAVNEQFF. The CDR3, as DNA: TGTGCCAGCAGTGGAGGACTAGCGGTGAATGAGCAGTTCTTC. Full variable domain (remainder filled in from reference TRBV25-1 and TRBJ2-1): EADIYQTPRYLVIGTGKKITLECSQTMGHDKMYWYQQDPGMELHLIHYSYGVNSTEKGDLSSESTVSRIRTEHFPLTLESARPSHTSQYLCASSGGLAVNEQFFGPGTRLTVL.

This clonotype was counted between two and nine times. This chain links TRBV20-1 with TRBJ2-2; D unclear. Germline CDR1 reads DFQATT; CDR2 reads SNEGSKA (reference sequence). The CDR3 length is 13 residues. The V end lost 5 bases, the J end lost 6 bases, and 13 bases lay between the germline ends. In nucleotides, the CDR3 is TGCAGTGCTCAAGGCGTTTCAGCCGGGGAGCTGTTTTTT. Protein sequence: CSAQGVSAGELFF.

CDR3 sequence: CASSLGPSRTGELFF. CDR3 sequence (DNA): TGCGCCAGCAGCTTGGGGCCTAGCCGCACCGGGGAGCTGTTTTTT. The rearrangement links TRBV5-1 to TRBJ2-2; D is perhaps TRBD2 (5 bases). V gave up 0 bases and J gave up 4 bases, with 10 bases separating them. Germline V CDR1 and CDR2: SGHRS, YFSETQ. This CDR3 region has 15 residues.

Many counts were recorded for this clonotype. The V call is TRBV20-1, the J call TRBJ2-7; 13 bases fit TRBD2. After removal of 5 bases from V and 4 bases from J, the junction contained 11 bases not matched to a gene. CDR1 is DFQATT and CDR2 is SNEGSKA in the germline V gene (reference sequence). The length of the CDR3 is 16 residues. The CDR3 DNA follows: TGCAGTGCTGGGCGGTGGACTAGCGGGAGATGGTACGAGCAGTACTTC. It is translated as CSAGRWTSGRWYEQYF.

The chain carries TRBV14 and TRBJ2-1; the D gene is possibly TRBD2 (7 bases). The V end was cut by 1 base, the J end by 0 bases, with 25 bases between. The V gene's germline CDR1 is SGHDN and CDR2 FVKESK. The CDR3 has 21 amino acids. CDR3: CASSQAPLRGPLISSYNEQFF. In nucleotides, the CDR3 is TGTGCCAGCAGCCAAGCACCCCTGCGGGGGCCCCTTATCAGCTCCTACAATGAGCAGTTCTTC.

This chain connects TRBV5-1 to TRBJ2-1; TRBD2 aligns across 7 bases. This CDR3 is built from 16 residues. Looked up from germline, CDR1 is SGHRS and CDR2 is YFSETQ. V trimming: 4 bases; J trimming: 4 bases; junction bases outside the gene matches: 11. The CDR3 DNA reads as TGCGCCAGCAGCCCCGGAGGGGACTACCTATACAATGAGCAGTTCTTC. Protein product: CASSPGGDYLYNEQFF.

The V and J genes are TRBV20-1 and TRBJ1-1; 10 positions agree with TRBD1. CDR1 and CDR2 from the germline V gene are DFQATT and SNEGSKA (reference sequence). The CDR3 length is 12 residues. The CDR3 nucleotides are TGCAGCGGCGACAGGGGGCCCACTGAAGCTTTCTTT. It codes for CSGDRGPTEAFF.

This clonotype was detected many times. The gene calls are TRBV14 and TRBJ2-1; 7 nucleotides agree with TRBD2. V dropped 4 bases and J dropped 8; count of bases not matched to a gene: 11. Germline CDR1 SGHDN, CDR2 FVKESK. The CDR3 spans 15 residues. CDR3 region: CASSLTRGLVHEQFF. CDR3 DNA sequence: TGTGCCAGCAGCCTAACAAGAGGACTAGTTCATGAGCAGTTCTTC. Based on the CDR3 plus reference TRBV14 and TRBJ2-1, the full variable domain is EAGVTQFPSHSVIEKGQTVTLRCDPISGHDNLYWYRRVMGKEIKFLLHFVKESKQDESGMPNNRFLAERTGGTYSTLKVQPAELEDSGVYFCASSLTRGLVHEQFFGPGTRLTVL.

This clonotype was counted only a few times. The rearrangement uses TRBV11-1 and TRBJ2-1; 13 bases match TRBD2. From germline, CDR1 is SGHAT and CDR2 FQDESV (reference sequence). Losses at the gene ends were 5 bases for V and 6 bases for J; bases not matched to a gene: 13. This CDR3 region has 18 residues. The DNA for the CDR3 is TGTGCCAGCAGCGAGGGGACTAGCGGGGTCCCGGTGGCCAATGAGCAGTTCTTC. Encoded protein: CASSEGTSGVPVANEQFF.

The genes are TRBV23-1 and TRBJ1-5, with TRBD1 matching over 9 bases. TRBV23-1 is given ORF status, its function remaining uncertain. The CDR3 is 17 residues long. V gave up 3 bases and J gave up 7 bases; unmatched junction bases: 13. Here the CDR3 DNA reads TGCGCCAGCAGTCAGCAGGACCACAGGGGGCGGAGACAGCCCCAGCATTTT. It codes for CASSQQDHRGRRQPQHF.

The chain joins TRBV12-3 or TRBV12-4 to TRBJ2-4; D assignment may be TRBD1 or TRBD2 (5 bases each). Trimming shortened V by 0 bases and J by 8 bases, and 8 bases separated the two germline ends. This CDR3 has 13 residues. The CDR3 loop is CASSLAGRDIQYF. CDR3 nucleotide sequence: TGTGCCAGCAGTTTAGCGGGACGGGACATTCAGTACTTC.

In this sample, this clonotype turned up a few times. This chain uses TRBV5-1 with TRBJ2-7, with D possibly matching TRBD1 (6 bases). V dropped 0 bases and J dropped 5 bases, with 9 bases sitting between them. Germline CDR1 and CDR2: SGHRS and YFSETQ. The length of the CDR3 is 13 residues. DNA for the CDR3: TGCGCCAGCAGCTTGGGACAGGTTAACGAGCAGTACTTC. Its protein product is CASSLGQVNEQYF.

The V gene is TRBV27, the J gene TRBJ2-3, with 13 positions matching TRBD2. Germline lookup yields CDR1 MNHEY and CDR2 SMNVEV (reference sequence). The CDR3 totals 16 residues. The V gene end was trimmed by 8 bases and the J gene end by 4 bases; junction bases not matched to a gene: 9. The CDR3 region is CASGELTSGRPDTQYF. The CDR3, as DNA: TGTGCCAGCGGCGAACTGACTAGCGGGAGGCCAGATACGCAGTATTTT.

V gene TRBV2 combines with J gene TRBJ2-1; D assignment may be TRBD1 or TRBD2 (6 bases each). The V and J ends lost 2 bases and 10 bases respectively, with 15 bases between them. This CDR3 contains 14 residues. The germline gives CDR1 SNHLY, CDR2 FYNNEI. This CDR3 reads CASSEWGAAREQFF. CDR3 nucleotide sequence: TGTGCCAGCAGTGAATGGGGGGCGGCACGGGAGCAGTTCTTC. The complete variable domain, with remaining parts taken from reference TRBV2 and TRBJ2-1, reads EPEVTQTPSHQVTQMGQEVILRCVPISNHLYFYWYRQILGQKVEFLVSFYNNEISEKSEIFDDQFSVERPDGSNFTLKIRSTKLEDSAMYFCASSEWGAAREQFFGPGTRLTVL.

The CDR3 region is CASSLGGDQETQYF. CDR3 sequence (DNA): TGCGCCAGCAGCTTGGGTGGCGACCAAGAGACCCAGTACTTC. The chain is built from TRBV5-1 and TRBJ2-5; D is undetermined. Germline-derived CDR1 and CDR2 are SGHRS and YFSETQ. Trimming cost V 0 bases and J 0 bases, with 6 bases left between them. The CDR3 is 14 amino acids.

This clonotype was detected a few times. The chain uses TRBV9 and TRBJ2-7; D could derive from TRBD1 or TRBD2 (5 bases each). From germline, CDR1 is SGDLS and CDR2 YYNGEE. Trimming took 0 bases from V and 2 from J, leaving 9 bases between them. There are 14 residues in the CDR3. CDR3 nucleotides: TGTGCCAGCAGCGTAGGTGGGGGACCCTACGAGCAGTACTTC. Amino acids: CASSVGGGPYEQYF.

In this sample, this clonotype turned up a few times. The chain uses TRBV10-2 and TRBJ1-1, with D possibly TRBD1 on 6 matching bases. The CDR3 length is 13 residues. CDR1 is WSHSY, CDR2 SAAADI, per germline. V dropped 8 bases and J dropped 2 bases, with 12 bases sitting between them. The CDR3 DNA follows: TGCGCCAGCGCCCTGACAGGAAACACTGAAGCTTTCTTT. Its protein product is CASALTGNTEAFF.

The sample holds many counts of this clonotype. The rearrangement uses TRBV7-9 and TRBJ2-7, with D maybe TRBD1 (6 bases). Trimming pared 3 bases from V and 5 bases from J, leaving 17 bases between. CDR3 length: 15 residues. Per germline, CDR1 SEHNR and CDR2 FQNEAQ (reference sequence). The CDR3 sequence: CASSFFGTMEHEQYF. The DNA of the CDR3 is TGTGCCAGCAGCTTCTTCGGGACAATGGAACACGAGCAGTACTTC. The full variable domain, its missing parts supplied by reference TRBV7-9 and TRBJ2-7, is DTGVSQNPRHKITKRGQNVTFRCDPISEHNRLYWYRQTLGQGPEFLTYFQNEAQLEKSRLLSDRFSAERPKGSFSTLEIQRTEQGDSAMYLCASSFFGTMEHEQYFGPGTRLTVT.

This clonotype has more than one count but fewer than ten. This chain joins TRBV5-1 and TRBJ1-1, with a weak D call TRBD1 (6 bases). Trimming removed 4 bases at V and 4 bases at J, with 11 bases between. The CDR3 length is 13 residues. Germline V gene data show CDR1 as SGHRS and CDR2 as YFSETQ. The CDR3 DNA reads TGCGCCAGCAGCGCTACAGGGTTCACTGAAGCTTTCTTT. This sequence encodes CASSATGFTEAFF. Full variable domain (rest looked up from reference TRBV5-1 and TRBJ1-1): KAGVTQTPRYLIKTRGQQVTLSCSPISGHRSVSWYQQTPGQGLQFLFEYFSETQRNKGNFPGRFSGRQFSNSRSEMNVSTLELGDSALYLCASSATGFTEAFFGQGTRLTVV.